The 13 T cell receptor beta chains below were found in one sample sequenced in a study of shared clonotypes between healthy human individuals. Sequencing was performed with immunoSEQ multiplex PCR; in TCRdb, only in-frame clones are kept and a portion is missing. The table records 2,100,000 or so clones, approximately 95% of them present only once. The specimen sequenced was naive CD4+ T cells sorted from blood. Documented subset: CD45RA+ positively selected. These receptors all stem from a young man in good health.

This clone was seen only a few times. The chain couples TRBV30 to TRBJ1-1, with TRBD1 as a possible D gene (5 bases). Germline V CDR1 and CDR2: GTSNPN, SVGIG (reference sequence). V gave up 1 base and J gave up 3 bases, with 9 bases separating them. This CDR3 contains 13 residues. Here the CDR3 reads CAWSGDLDTEAFF. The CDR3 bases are TGTGCCTGGAGTGGGGACTTAGACACTGAAGCTTTCTTT.

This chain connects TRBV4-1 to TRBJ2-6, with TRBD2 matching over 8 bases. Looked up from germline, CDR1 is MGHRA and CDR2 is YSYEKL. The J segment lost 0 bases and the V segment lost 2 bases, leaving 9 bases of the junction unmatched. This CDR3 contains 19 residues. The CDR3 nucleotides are TGCGCCAGCAGCCAATGGGCTAGCGGGCAAGACTCTGGGGCCAACGTCCTGACTTTC. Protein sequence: CASSQWASGQDSGANVLTF.

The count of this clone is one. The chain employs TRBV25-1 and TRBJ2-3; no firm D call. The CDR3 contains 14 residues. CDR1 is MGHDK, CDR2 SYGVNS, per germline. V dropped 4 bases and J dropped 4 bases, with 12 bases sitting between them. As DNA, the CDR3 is TGTGCCAGCAGTGTTTTGGGGTCCCCAGATACGCAGTATTTT. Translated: CASSVLGSPDTQYF.

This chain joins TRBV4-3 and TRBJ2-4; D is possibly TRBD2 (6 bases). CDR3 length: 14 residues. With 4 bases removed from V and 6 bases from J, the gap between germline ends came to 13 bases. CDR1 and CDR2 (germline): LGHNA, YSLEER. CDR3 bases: TGCGCCAGCAGCCCGACTAGGCTCCTAAACATTCAGTACTTC. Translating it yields CASSPTRLLNIQYF.

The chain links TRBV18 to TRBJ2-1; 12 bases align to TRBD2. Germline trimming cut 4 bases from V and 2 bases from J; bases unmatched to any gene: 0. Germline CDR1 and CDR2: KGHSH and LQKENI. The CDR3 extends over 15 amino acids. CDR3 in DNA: TGTGCCAGCTCACGGACTAGCGGGACCTACAATGAGCAGTTCTTC. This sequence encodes CASSRTSGTYNEQFF.

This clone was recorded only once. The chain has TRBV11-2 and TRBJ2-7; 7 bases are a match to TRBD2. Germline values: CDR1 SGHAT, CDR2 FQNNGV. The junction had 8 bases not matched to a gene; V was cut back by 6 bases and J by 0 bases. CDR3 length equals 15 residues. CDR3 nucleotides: TGTGCCAGCAGTTCGGGGGGACGGAGCTCCTACGAGCAGTACTTC. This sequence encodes CASSSGGRSSYEQYF.

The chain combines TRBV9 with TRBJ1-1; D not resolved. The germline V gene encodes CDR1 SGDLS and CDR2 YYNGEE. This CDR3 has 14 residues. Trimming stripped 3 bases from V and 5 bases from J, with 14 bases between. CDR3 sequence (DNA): TGTGCCAGCAGCGAATACCCGACACGAACTGAAGCTTTCTTT. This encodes CASSEYPTRTEAFF. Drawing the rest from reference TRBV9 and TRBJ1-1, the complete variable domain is DSGVTQTPKHLITATGQRVTLRCSPRSGDLSVYWYQQSLDQGLQFLIQYYNGEERAKGNILERFSAQQFPDLHSELNLSSLELGDSALYFCASSEYPTRTEAFFGQGTRLTVV.

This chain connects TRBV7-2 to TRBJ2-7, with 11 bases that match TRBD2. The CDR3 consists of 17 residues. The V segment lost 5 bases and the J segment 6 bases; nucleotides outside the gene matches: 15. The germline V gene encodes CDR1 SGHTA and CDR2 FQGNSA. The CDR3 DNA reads TGTGCCAGCAGCCCATTCCCGGGACTAGCGGAAGGGGCCGAGCAGTACTTC. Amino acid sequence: CASSPFPGLAEGAEQYF.

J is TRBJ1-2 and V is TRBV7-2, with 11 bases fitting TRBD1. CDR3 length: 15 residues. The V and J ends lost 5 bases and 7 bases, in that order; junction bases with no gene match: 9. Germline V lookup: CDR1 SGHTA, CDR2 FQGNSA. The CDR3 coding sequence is TGTGCCAGCAGCCCACGGACAGGGGGCGAACCTGGCTACACCTTC. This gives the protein CASSPRTGGEPGYTF.

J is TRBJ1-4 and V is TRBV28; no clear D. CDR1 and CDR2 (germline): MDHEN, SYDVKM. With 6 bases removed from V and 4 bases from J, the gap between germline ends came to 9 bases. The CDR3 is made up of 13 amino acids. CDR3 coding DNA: TGTGCCAGCAGCCGTACGGGTAATGAAAAACTGTTTTTT. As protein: CASSRTGNEKLFF.

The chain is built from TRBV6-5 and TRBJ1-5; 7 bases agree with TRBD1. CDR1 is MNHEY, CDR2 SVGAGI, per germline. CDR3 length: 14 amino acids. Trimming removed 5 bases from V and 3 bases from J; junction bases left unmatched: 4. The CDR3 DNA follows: TGTGCCAGCAGTCTCACAGGGGACAATCAGCCCCAGCATTTT. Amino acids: CASSLTGDNQPQHF.

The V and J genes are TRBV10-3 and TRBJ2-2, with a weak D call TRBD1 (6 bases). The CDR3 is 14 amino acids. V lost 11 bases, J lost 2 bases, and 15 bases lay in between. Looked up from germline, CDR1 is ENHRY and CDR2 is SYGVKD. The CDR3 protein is CASEQGHNTGELFF. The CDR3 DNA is TGTGCCTCCGAACAGGGACATAACACCGGGGAGCTGTTTTTT.

The CDR3 sequence: CASNQAGGAYEQYF. In DNA, the CDR3 is TGTGCCAGCAACCAAGCTGGGGGGGCCTACGAGCAGTACTTC. This rearrangement joins TRBV6-5 to TRBJ2-7, with TRBD2 identical over 7 bases. The CDR3 has 14 amino acids. The junction had 8 bases not matched to a gene; V was cut back by 7 bases and J by 2 bases. Germline CDR1 reads MNHEY; CDR2 reads SVGAGI.